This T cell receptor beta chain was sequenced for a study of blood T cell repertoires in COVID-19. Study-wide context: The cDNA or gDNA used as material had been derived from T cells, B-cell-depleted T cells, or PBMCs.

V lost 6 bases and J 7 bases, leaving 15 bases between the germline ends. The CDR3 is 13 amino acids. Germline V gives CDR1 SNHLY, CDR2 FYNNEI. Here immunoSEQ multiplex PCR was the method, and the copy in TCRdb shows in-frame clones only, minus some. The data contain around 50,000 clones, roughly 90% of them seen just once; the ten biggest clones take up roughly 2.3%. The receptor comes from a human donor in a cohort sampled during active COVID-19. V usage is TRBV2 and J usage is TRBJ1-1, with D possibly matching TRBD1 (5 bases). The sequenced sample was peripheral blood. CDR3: CASSPRGVSEAFF. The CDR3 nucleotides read TGTGCCAGCAGCCCACGGGGGGTGAGTGAAGCTTTCTTT.